This T cell receptor beta chain was captured by sequencing in a study of blood T cells in healthy people across ages (dated by TCRdb to between 2014 and 2017). A note on the overall study: Template switching captured roughly one uniquely barcoded TCR beta cDNA molecule per two T cells in model experiments. Using the same blood draw, the study looked at two additional independent replicas of 1 million unique cDNA reads for two donors, one aged 18 to 30 and the other aged 80 or older. The study measured age-related changes in TCR beta repertoire diversity using deep sequencing normalized with unique cDNA molecular identifiers. The donors were divided into four age groups: young (average about 16 years), middle-aged (about 40), aged (roughly 60) and long-lived (roughly 86). To avoid experimental bias, donors of different ages were spread randomly across the sequencing lanes. General conclusions and limits of the study: Bulk unsorted PBMC profiling prevented conclusive comparison of naive and antigen-experienced compartments. The percentage of naive T cells measured by flow cytometry correlated strongly with observed TCR beta diversity. As age increased, observed TCR beta diversity per million T cells dropped in a roughly linear way, and a significant reduction was already evident by age 40. Estimates of total diversity based on one million sequenced T cells were regarded as lower bounds and as underestimates. Because the CMV infection status of the donors was unknown, age-related changes in expanded clonotypes may potentially have been confounded. Compared with the aged group, the long-lived group had more naive CD4+ T cells, fewer expanded clones and increased TCR diversity, a pattern suggesting age selection.

Note on this clonotype: Its antigen has not been determined. The input lacks base qualities; no much larger clone sits a single base away.

Library generation was performed with 5' RACE. The sample was run on an Illumina HiSeq 2500. A second roughly 7 to 11 cycle PCR used a sample-barcoded 5' primer and a J-beta primer mix. Each TCR beta cDNA molecule received a unique molecular identifier from a template-switch 5' adaptor carrying 12 random nucleotides. Each sample yielded at least 2.5 million CDR3-containing paired-end reads. First-strand cDNA was synthesized from all RNA with the Mint cDNA synthesis kit, primed by a TRBC-specific oligonucleotide. Following uracil-DNA glycosylase treatment, all cDNA underwent a first 18-cycle PCR with the universal primers M1SS and BC2_uni_R. On the authors' methods: For normalization, 1 million high-quality reads, each with a distinct molecular identifier, were randomly selected from each sample. Instead of being binned into consensus sequences, reads with shared molecular identifiers were discarded. MiTCR, with a Q25 quality threshold and the strictest error-elimination algorithm, was used for CDR3 identification, clonotype clustering and error correction. A nonparametric unseen species model with Euler transformation was used to estimate lower-bound total TCR beta diversity. The public reads were run again by TCRdb, first through fastp at Q25 and then through MiXCR, and only productive beta chains were kept. CDR3 protein duplicates are merged, each entry listing the most common genes and DNA. For this entry, the V and J calls and clone size follow TCRdb and not the study's own pipeline. The sample contains over a million distinct CDR3 sequences, approximately 59% of them found a single time. The ten most abundant clones make up 6.7% of the sample.

The junction shows trimming of 8 bases on V and 3 bases on J, and the gene matches do not reach 10 bases of it. Including cysteine and phenylalanine, the CDR3 has 15 amino acids. CDR3 DNA only is kept here, 45 bases in frame from base 1. The germline V gene specifies SNHLY as CDR1 and FYNNEI as CDR2. Systemically healthy Caucasian individuals from Russia, 35 to 50 in total and aged about 6 to 95 years, were included as donors. Each donor gave ten milliliters of peripheral blood, drawn into EDTA-treated Vacutainer tubes. Ficoll-Paque density-gradient centrifugation was used to isolate PBMCs, with at least 7 million per sample. Trizol reagent was used to extract total RNA from PBMCs, with at least 5.5 micrograms per sample. Naive CD45RAhigh/CD27high T cell percentages were measured by flow cytometry on a PBMC aliquot from every donor.

Sequenced material: blood. The sequence links TRBV2 to TRBJ1-5, with 7 central nucleotides matching TRBD1. This TCR came from a man between 18 and 29 years old in good health. The CDR3 protein is CASRADDRVNQPQHF. The bases are TGTGCCAGCCGTGCTGATGACAGGGTCAATCAGCCCCAGCATTTT.